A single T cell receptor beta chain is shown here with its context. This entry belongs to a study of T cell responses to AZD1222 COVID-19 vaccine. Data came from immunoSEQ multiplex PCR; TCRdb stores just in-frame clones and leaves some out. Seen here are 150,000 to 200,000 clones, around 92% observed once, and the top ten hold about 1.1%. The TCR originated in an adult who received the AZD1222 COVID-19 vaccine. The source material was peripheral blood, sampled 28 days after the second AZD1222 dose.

DNA of the CDR3: TGTGCCAGCAGTGGGGGTTCCTACGAGCAGTACTTC. Protein product: CASSGGSYEQYF. V gene TRBV6-2 or TRBV6-3 combines with J gene TRBJ2-7, with D perhaps given as TRBD1 or TRBD2 (5 bases each). V lost 5 bases and J 1 base, leaving 6 bases between the germline ends. This CDR3 is built from 12 residues. Germline V gene data show CDR1 as MNHEY and CDR2 as SVGEGT.